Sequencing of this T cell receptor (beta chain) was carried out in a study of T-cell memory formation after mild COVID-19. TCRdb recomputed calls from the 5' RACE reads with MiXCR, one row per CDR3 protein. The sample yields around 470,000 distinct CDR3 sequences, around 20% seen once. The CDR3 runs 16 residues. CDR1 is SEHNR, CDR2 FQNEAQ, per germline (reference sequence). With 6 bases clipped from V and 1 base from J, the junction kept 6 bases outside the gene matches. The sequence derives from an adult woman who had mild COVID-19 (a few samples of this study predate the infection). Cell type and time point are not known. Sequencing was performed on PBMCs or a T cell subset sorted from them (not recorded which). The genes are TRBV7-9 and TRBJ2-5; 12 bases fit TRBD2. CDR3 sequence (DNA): TGTGCCAGCAGTCCGGGACTAGCGGGCCCCCAAGAGACCCAGTACTTC. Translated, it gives CASSPGLAGPQETQYF.